This section outlines one T cell receptor beta chain sequence together with its context. Antigen: not known. This sample is part of a study of siplizumab effects on memory and regulatory T cells. Study-level results: The alloresponse seemed to draw substantially on naive T cells, which appeared more diverse than memory cells.

TCR templates numbering 80,000 to 100,000 were assayed per sample. The protocol was immunoSEQ multiplex PCR, while the TCRdb copy is restricted to in-frame clones and leaves out a portion. The data hold 62,000 or so clones, with around four fifths observed a single time. The CDR3 is 14 residues long. The ends were cut back, 3 bases at V and 0 bases at J, with 8 bases in the middle. Per germline, CDR1 LNHDA and CDR2 SQIVND (reference sequence). Unstimulated subsets comprising naive, memory, effector memory and TEMRA cells were sequenced in a few donor pairs. The source of this sequence is a human donor in good health. The sample comprised memory CD4+ T cells sorted from blood. J is TRBJ1-1 and V is TRBV19, with unresolved D. The CDR3 here is CASSISGMNTEAFF. The CDR3 bases are TGTGCCAGTAGTATTTCGGGAATGAACACTGAAGCTTTCTTT.